This is a list of T cell receptor beta chains from one sample in a study of control samples from healthy donors and cancer patients. Only in-frame clones appear in the TCRdb table, and some are missing; sequencing was by immunoSEQ multiplex PCR. Among around 120,000 clones listed, around 90% were seen once. Material: blood. The receptors were sampled from a woman aged 70-85 years in good health. The conserved cysteine and the conserved F or W are not part of the CDR3 here. The D gene is left open where the match is weak.

d_gene	v_gene	j_gene	CDR3aa
.	TRBV10-3	TRBJ2-7	AIRNRVDPLEQY
.	TRBV7-2	TRBJ1-4	ASSLGGTLGEKLF
TRBD1	TRBV24-1	TRBJ1-5	ATSDSDRGGQPQH
.	TRBV5-5	TRBJ1-2	ASSYMRDGYT
.	TRBV3-1/TRBV3-2	TRBJ1-2	ASSLGGVATYGYT
.	TRBV6-5	TRBJ1-6	ASRDNNSPLH
.	TRBV9	TRBJ2-3	ASRRDTSTDTQY
.	TRBV18	TRBJ2-5	ASSPTGTEETQY
.	TRBV5-8	TRBJ2-7	ASSPGGEQY
.	TRBV9	TRBJ2-3	ASSVGRYPDTQY
TRBD1	TRBV15	TRBJ1-2	ATSTRRTGDGYT
.	TRBV10-3	TRBJ2-3	ATDGGNNPSTDTQY
.	TRBV18	TRBJ2-1	ASSPVAYNEQF
.	TRBV7-9	TRBJ2-5	ASSGQETQY
TRBD1	TRBV3-1/TRBV3-2	TRBJ2-7	ASSRYRGPYEQY
.	TRBV29-1	TRBJ1-1	SVARGHPNTEAF
.	TRBV19	TRBJ1-4	ASSIVGKGNEKLF
TRBD1	TRBV5-1	TRBJ1-5	ASSVGQAGQPQH
TRBD1	TRBV7-2	TRBJ2-5	ASSLQGYQETQY
.	TRBV3-1/TRBV3-2	TRBJ2-7	ASSQSSYEQY
.	TRBV20-1	TRBJ1-5	SASHSEGGDSNQPQH
.	TRBV19	TRBJ1-5	ASSERGDQPQH